The 20 T cell receptor beta chains reported below all come from one sample, sequenced in a study of tissue T cells after allogeneic stem cell transplantation. Indicated time point: mouse harvest day 14 after allogeneic transplant. Tail vein injection delivered 10^7 T-cell-depleted bone marrow cells and 10^6 splenic CD5+ T cells. The data were produced by immunoSEQ multiplex PCR, yet TCRdb's version contains in-frame clones alone and is incomplete. The sample consists of 4,300 or so clones, 32% of them appearing once. Sequencing was carried out using skin. These receptors were taken from a female BALB/c mouse given C57BL/6 T cells with graft-versus-host disease after an allogeneic hematopoietic cell transplant.

A note on this clone: Any gene name here is a mouse gene name. With the read ending 1 residue before the CDR3 end, the germline J gene is used to fill in that end. This sequence joins TRBV3 and TRBJ2-7; 7 nucleotides match TRBD2. The germline gives CDR1 SNHLY, CDR2 FYNGKV (reference sequence). The CDR3 totals 14 residues. V gave up 3 bases and J gave up 7 bases; unmatched junction bases: 9. The CDR3 loop reads CASSLGGVGYEQYF. The CDR3 DNA, read in part, is TGTGCCAGCAGCTTGGGGGGGGTGGGATACGAACAGTAC.

In the case of this clone: Gene names denote mouse genes. Read data end 1 residue before the CDR3 end; the end is taken from the germline J gene. The chain has TRBV12-2 and TRBJ2-5; 7 bases map to TRBD2. This CDR3 has 14 residues. After removal of 4 bases from V and 4 bases from J, the junction contained 7 bases not matched to a gene. In germline, CDR1 is SGHLS, CDR2 HYDKME. CDR3 region: CASSPRLGEDTQYF. The part of the CDR3 DNA that was read is TGTGCCAGCTCCCCAAGGCTGGGGGAAGACACCCAGTAC.

In its sample, this clone is medium-sized. Gene and germline names: mouse. The read comes to an end 1 residue before the CDR3 does, leaving the germline J gene to fill in the end. The chain carries TRBV26 and TRBJ2-1; TRBD2 aligns across 9 bases. Germline V CDR1 and CDR2: KGHPV, FQNQEV (reference sequence). The CDR3 sequence is 14 residues long. The ends lost 3 bases at V and 7 bases at J; junction bases unmatched: 4. The CDR3 here is CASSLWGGGAEQFF. The CDR3 bases that were read are TGTGCCAGCAGTCTATGGGGGGGCGGAGCTGAGCAGTTC.

Concerning this clone: Gene names follow the mouse nomenclature. The missing CDR3 end, 1 residue past where the read stops, is filled in from the germline J gene. The rearrangement uses TRBV31 and TRBJ2-2; D may correspond to TRBD1 or TRBD2 (6 bases each). The CDR3 has 15 residues. Germline V gives CDR1 GKSSPN, CDR2 SITVG. V gave up 0 bases and J gave up 5 bases, with 13 bases separating them. The sequenced part of the CDR3 DNA is TGTGCCTGGAGTCTTAGGGGGGAGTTGACCGGGCAGCTCTAC. Translating gives CAWSLRGELTGQLY. The whole CDR3 protein reads CAWSLRGELTGQLYF.

This clone has more than one count but fewer than ten. Gene names are mouse gene names. The read ends 1 residue early relative to the CDR3; the germline J gene fills the gap. The genes are TRBV1 and TRBJ1-3; TRBD1 is a possible D gene (6 bases). The CDR3 has 14 residues. V was shortened by 2 bases and J by 3 bases, with 8 bases between the two germline ends. Germline CDR1 reads NSQYPW; CDR2 reads LRSPGD (reference sequence). CDR3 DNA (partial): TGCACCTGCAGTGCACACAGGGATGGAAATACGCTCTAT. It is translated as CTCSAHRDGNTLY. The entire CDR3 sequence reads CTCSAHRDGNTLYF.

Turning to this clone: Mouse gene names apply. The read terminates 1 residue before the CDR3 end, so the remaining end is supplied by the germline J gene. The chain employs TRBV13-3 and TRBJ1-5, with D perhaps matching TRBD1 (5 bases). V was trimmed by 3 bases and J by 3 bases, leaving 10 bases between them. Per the germline V gene, CDR1 is NNHDY and CDR2 is SYVADS. This CDR3 region has 14 residues. Incomplete CDR3 DNA: TGTGCCAGCAGTGGCTCAGGGATCAACCAGGCTCCGCTT. Protein sequence: CASSGSGINQAPL. In full, the CDR3 reads CASSGSGINQAPLF.

Concerning this clone itself: Genes here carry mouse names. Read sequence stops 1 residue before the CDR3 end, and the germline J gene provides the missing end. V and J are TRBV16 and TRBJ1-1; D is undetermined. The ends were cut back, 1 base at V and 1 base at J, with 7 bases in the middle. There are 14 residues in the CDR3. Germline CDR1 SGHSA, CDR2 FRNQAP. This CDR3 reads CASSLGAGNTEVFF. The DNA read from the CDR3 is TGTGCAAGCAGCTTAGGGGCAGGGAACACAGAAGTCTTC.

In regard to this clone: Mouse germline and gene names are used. With the read ending 1 residue before the CDR3 end, the germline J gene is used to fill in that end. The chain carries TRBV26 and TRBJ1-6; D is ambiguous. TRBJ1-6 counts as an open reading frame of uncertain function. The germline CDR1 and CDR2 sequences are KGHPV and FQNQEV (reference sequence). This CDR3 is 16 amino acids long. V lost 0 bases and J 0 bases, leaving 6 bases between the germline ends. CDR3 residues: CASSLSPNSYNSPLYF. The part of the CDR3 DNA that was read is TGTGCCAGCAGTCTGTCCCCAAATTCCTATAATTCGCCCCTCTAC.

Comment on this clone: Mouse germline and gene names are used. The CDR3 end is not reached by the read, which stops 1 residue before it; the germline J gene fills it in. The chain has TRBV4 and TRBJ2-7; the match to TRBD1 covers 8 bases. The V and J ends lost 4 bases and 6 bases, in that order; junction bases with no gene match: 2. Germline V CDR1 and CDR2: LGHDT, YNNKQL (reference sequence). The CDR3 is made up of 12 amino acids. The CDR3 DNA, read in part, is TGTGCCAGCAGCTTACAGGGGGTTGAACAGTAC. This codes for CASSLQGVEQY. In full, the CDR3 reads CASSLQGVEQYF.

On this clone itself: Mouse germline and gene names are used. The DNA read from the CDR3 is TGTGCCAGCAGTCTTAGCTCCTATGAACAGTAC. Protein sequence: CASSLSSYEQY. The whole CDR3 is CASSLSSYEQYF. The chain carries TRBV24 and TRBJ2-7; D not resolved. The read is 1 residue too short to cover the CDR3 end, so that end is filled in from the germline J gene. CDR1 KGHTA and CDR2 FRNEEI come from the germline V gene. Trimming removed 3 bases from V and 0 bases from J, with 3 bases in between. The CDR3 runs 12 residues. The complete variable domain, with remaining parts taken from reference TRBV24 and TRBJ2-7, reads VAGVTQTPRYLVKEKGQKAHMSCSPEKGHTAFYWYQQNQKQELTFLISFRNEEIMEQTDLVKKRFSAKCSSNSRCILEILSSEEDDSALYLCASSLSSYEQYFGPGTRLTVL.

Concerning this clone itself: Germline and genes: mouse. Read sequence stops 1 residue before the CDR3 end, and the germline J gene provides the missing end. This chain connects TRBV14 to TRBJ1-1, with 9 nucleotides matching TRBD1. With V trimmed by 1 base and J by 5 bases, 3 bases remained unmatched. This CDR3 contains 14 residues. Germline V gene lookup returns CDR1 SGHDT and CDR2 FRDEAV. CDR3 region: CASSFPDRGTEVFF. The DNA read from the CDR3 is TGTGCCAGCAGTTTCCCCGACAGGGGGACAGAAGTCTTC.

A word on this clone: Gene names follow the mouse nomenclature. The read finishes 1 residue shy of the CDR3 end, and the germline J gene is used to complete it. The chain couples TRBV13-3 to TRBJ1-2, with D possibly being TRBD1 (5 bases). The CDR3 sequence is 15 residues long. V lost 3 bases and J 0 bases, leaving 12 bases between the germline ends. The germline gives CDR1 NNHDY, CDR2 SYVADS. The sequenced CDR3 bases are TGTGCCAGCAGTGCAGGGAGGGAAGCAAACTCCGACTACACC. Its translation is CASSAGREANSDYT. The entire CDR3 sequence reads CASSAGREANSDYTF.

In its sample, this clone was seen a few times. Mouse gene names apply. The DNA ends 1 residue before the CDR3 does, and the rest of the CDR3 is filled in from the germline J gene. The chain carries TRBV19 and TRBJ1-4; D ambiguous. With 1 base removed from V and 3 bases from J, the gap between germline ends came to 7 bases. The CDR3 extends over 14 amino acids. In germline, CDR1 is FNHDT, CDR2 SITEND (reference sequence). CDR3 sequence: CASSIKGPNERLFF. The sequenced part of the CDR3 DNA is TGTGCCAGCAGTATAAAGGGTCCCAACGAAAGATTATTT.

Details on this clone: The listed genes are named as in mouse. The covered CDR3 bases are TGTGCCAGCAGTGAGAAGGGGAAGGGTTCGCCCCTCTAC. Its protein is CASSEKGKGSPLY. The CDR3 in full is CASSEKGKGSPLYF. V gene TRBV13-1 combines with J gene TRBJ1-6; TRBD1 is a possible D gene (5 bases). Read coverage stops 1 residue before the CDR3 terminus; the germline J gene supplies the remainder. TRBJ1-6 is treated as an ORF (open reading frame) with a function not yet certain. Germline lookup yields CDR1 NSHNY and CDR2 SYGAGN. The CDR3 is made up of 14 amino acids. The V end was cut by 2 bases, the J end by 9 bases, with 12 bases between.

Regarding this clone: Gene names are mouse gene names. The read ends 1 residue before the CDR3 terminus; that terminus is restored from the germline J gene. The J gene is TRBJ1-3, the V gene TRBV13-3, with 7 positions matching TRBD1. The length of the CDR3 is 12 residues. The junction had 1 base not matched to a gene; V was cut back by 10 bases and J by 0 bases. Germline CDR1 reads NNHDY; CDR2 reads SYVADS. CDR3 bases read: TGTGCCGGGACAGATTCTGGAAATACGCTCTAT. Translating it yields CAGTDSGNTLY. The whole CDR3 sequence is CAGTDSGNTLYF.

A note on this clone: Gene names refer to mouse genes. The CDR3 is cut off 1 residue early in the read; its end comes from the germline J gene. The chain employs TRBV26 and TRBJ2-7; 8 bases are a match to TRBD2. V gave up 2 bases and J gave up 4 bases; unmatched junction bases: 4. This CDR3 is built from 14 residues. The V gene's germline CDR1 is KGHPV and CDR2 FQNQEV (reference sequence). The CDR3 DNA, read in part, is TGTGCCAGCAGTCTGAGGTACTGGGGGTATGAACAGTAC. It codes for CASSLRYWGYEQY. The entire CDR3 protein is CASSLRYWGYEQYF.

This clone is medium-sized by share. Gene names and germline match the mouse. The CDR3 goes on 1 residue after the read ends, and that part is filled in from the germline J gene. The chain has TRBV15 and TRBJ2-4, with 9 bases aligning to TRBD1. V shed 8 bases, J shed 8 bases, and the junction held 5 bases outside the gene matches. Looked up from germline, CDR1 is SGHND and CDR2 is FRSKSL. The CDR3 totals 12 residues. This CDR3 reads CASQQGAGTLYF. CDR3 DNA, as far as it was read: TGTGCCAGCCAACAGGGGGCAGGCACCTTGTAC.

In regard to this clone: Mouse germline and gene names are used. Read coverage stops 1 residue before the CDR3 terminus; the germline J gene supplies the remainder. The chain is built from TRBV23 and TRBJ2-7; the DNA was not used to check the table's D call, TRBD1. Germline lookup yields CDR1 KGHTA and CDR2 FQNQQP. The CDR3 has 12 residues. Here the CDR3 reads CSSRRDRDEQYF. The sequenced part of the CDR3 DNA is TGCTCCAGCAGACGGGACAGGGATGAACAGTAC.

Concerning this clone itself: Gene labels here are mouse ones. The CDR3 end is not reached by the read, which stops 1 residue before it; the germline J gene fills it in. The chain employs TRBV14 and TRBJ2-7, with 10 bases fitting TRBD2. After removal of 4 bases from V and 0 bases from J, the junction contained 1 base not matched to a gene. The germline gives CDR1 SGHDT, CDR2 FRDEAV. There are 14 residues in the CDR3. The CDR3 protein is CASSDWGDSYEQYF. CDR3 DNA (partial): TGTGCCAGCAGTGACTGGGGGGACTCCTATGAACAGTAC.

Concerning this clone itself: The genes are named according to mouse. The read ends 1 residue shy of where the CDR3 ends; the end is completed using the germline J gene. This rearrangement joins TRBV26 to TRBJ1-1, with 9 bases matching TRBD1. V lost 6 bases to trimming and J lost 1 base; unmatched junction nucleotides: 3. The CDR3 has 14 amino acids. CDR1 is KGHPV, CDR2 FQNQEV, per germline (reference sequence). The chain's CDR3 is CASSRGQGNTEVFF. The DNA read from the CDR3 is TGTGCCAGCAGCCGGGGACAGGGAAACACAGAAGTCTTC.